This entry lists 17 T cell receptor beta chains sequenced from one sample in a study of blood T cell repertoires in COVID-19. Measured with immunoSEQ multiplex PCR; TCRdb has only the in-frame clones, and not every one. The sample holds some 70,000 clones, around 84% seen once. Material: peripheral blood. Every receptor here comes from a woman aged 70 to 79 with acute or convalescent COVID-19.

This clone was counted a few times. The gene calls are TRBV28 and TRBJ2-1; TRBD2 aligns across 8 bases. The CDR3 consists of 15 residues. The V gene's germline CDR1 is MDHEN and CDR2 SYDVKM. V trimming: 6 bases; J trimming: 8 bases; junction bases outside the gene matches: 12. The CDR3: CASSPSGSFFYEQFF. For the CDR3, the DNA is TGTGCCAGCAGCCCAAGCGGGAGCTTCTTTTATGAGCAGTTCTTC. Complete variable domain (other parts from reference TRBV28 and TRBJ2-1): DVKVTQSSRYLVKRTGEKVFLECVQDMDHENMFWYRQDPGLGLRLIYFSYDVKMKEKGDIPEGYSVSREKKERFSLILESASTNQTSMYLCASSPSGSFFYEQFFGPGTRLTVL.

The chain carries TRBV14 and TRBJ2-1; 8 bases fit TRBD2. Germline-derived CDR1 and CDR2 are SGHDN and FVKESK. This CDR3 is 18 amino acids long. Germline trimming cut 4 bases from V and 1 base from J; bases unmatched to any gene: 12. The CDR3 here is CASSRSGGSPSSYNEQFF. The CDR3 DNA follows: TGTGCCAGCAGCCGCAGCGGGGGATCCCCTTCGTCCTACAATGAGCAGTTCTTC.

In DNA, the CDR3 is TGTGCCAGCAGCAGGGGGACTGAAGCTTTCTTT. Encoded protein: CASSRGTEAFF. The chain uses TRBV12-3 or TRBV12-4 and TRBJ1-1; TRBD1 matches 7 bases. The junction had 0 bases not matched to a gene; V was cut back by 6 bases and J by 5 bases. The CDR3 spans 11 residues.

This clone has only a few counts. V usage is TRBV6-1 and J usage is TRBJ1-3, with D possibly TRBD1 on 5 matching bases. The CDR3 spans 14 residues. The V and J ends lost 1 base and 2 bases respectively, with 6 bases between them. Germline CDR1 MNHNS, CDR2 SASEGT. The CDR3 DNA follows: TGTGCCAGCAGTGAAGTAGGGGCTGGAAACACCATATATTTT. Its translation: CASSEVGAGNTIYF.

The table lists this clone with a few counts. The V and J genes are TRBV7-2 and TRBJ2-5; 9 nucleotides align to TRBD2. CDR3 length equals 15 residues. Trimming took 4 bases from V and 5 from J; bases not matched to a gene: 8. Germline V gene lookup returns CDR1 SGHTA and CDR2 FQGNSA. The CDR3 is CASSSAGGSLETQYF. DNA of the CDR3: TGTGCCAGCAGCTCGGCGGGGGGGTCTTTGGAGACCCAGTACTTC.

The chain couples TRBV18 to TRBJ2-1; D may be TRBD2 (6 bases). Germline CDR1 is KGHSH and CDR2 is LQKENI. This CDR3 region has 15 residues. Trimming took 2 bases from V and 7 from J, leaving 15 bases between them. In DNA form, the CDR3 reads TGTGCCAGCTCACCATTTAGGGGACTTGAAAATGAGCAGTTCTTC. Its protein is CASSPFRGLENEQFF.

The genes are TRBV3-1 (or the pseudogene TRBV3-2) and TRBJ1-5, with 7 bases fitting TRBD1. Germline assignment: CDR1 LGHDT and CDR2 YNNKEL (reference sequence). This CDR3 is built from 14 residues. The junction had 7 bases not matched to a gene; V was cut back by 6 bases and J by 5 bases. The CDR3 nucleotides are TGTGCCAGCAGTATCTCGACAGGGCATCAGCCCCAGCATTTT. Amino acid sequence: CASSISTGHQPQHF.

This chain links TRBV5-6 with TRBJ2-3, with D perhaps matching TRBD2 (6 bases). V gave up 4 bases and J gave up 4 bases, with 19 bases separating them. Germline V gene lookup returns CDR1 SGHDT and CDR2 YYEEEE. This CDR3 contains 16 residues. The CDR3, as DNA: TGTGCCAGCAGCAGTCGTAGGCGCGGGATCCCAGATACGCAGTATTTT. Amino acid sequence: CASSSRRRGIPDTQYF.

The gene calls are TRBV19 and TRBJ2-7; a possible D gene is TRBD2 (5 bases). Trimming took 7 bases from V and 0 from J, leaving 16 bases between them. CDR1 is LNHDA, CDR2 SQIVND, per germline (reference sequence). The CDR3 is 15 residues long. The CDR3 is CASTISPGNSYEQYF. CDR3 bases: TGTGCCAGTACCATATCCCCCGGGAACTCCTACGAGCAGTACTTC.

The chain employs TRBV11-1 and TRBJ2-1; 8 bases fit TRBD1. The CDR3 runs 15 residues. With 4 bases clipped from V and 4 bases from J, the junction kept 6 bases outside the gene matches. Germline V gene sequence: CDR1 SGHAT, CDR2 FQDESV (reference sequence). The CDR3 nucleotides are TGTGCCAGCAGCTCCCGACAGGGGTTATACAATGAGCAGTTCTTC. Amino acids: CASSSRQGLYNEQFF.

This clone has only a few counts. The chain recombines TRBV27 with TRBJ2-7; 8 positions match TRBD2. The germline CDR1 and CDR2 sequences are MNHEY and SMNVEV (reference sequence). CDR3 length equals 13 residues. J gave up 7 bases and V 6 bases, and 8 bases lay outside the gene matches. CDR3 sequence (DNA): TGTGCCAGCAGGACGGGAGGGCGATGGGAGCAGTACTTC. Encoded protein: CASRTGGRWEQYF.

The genes are TRBV7-2 and TRBJ2-5, with 10 bases matching TRBD2. The CDR3 is 16 amino acids. The V and J ends lost 0 bases and 9 bases, in that order; junction bases with no gene match: 10. CDR1 and CDR2 from the germline V gene are SGHTA and FQGNSA. Here the CDR3 DNA reads TGTGCCAGCAGCTTAGCCGACGGCATAGCGGGGGGTCCCCAGTACTTC. Its protein is CASSLADGIAGGPQYF. Variable domain in full (rest from reference TRBV7-2 and TRBJ2-5): GAGVSQSPSNKVTEKGKDVELRCDPISGHTALYWYRQSLGQGLEFLIYFQGNSAPDKSGLPSDRFSAERTGGSVSTLTIQRTQQEDSAVYLCASSLADGIAGGPQYFGPGTRLLVL.

The rearrangement uses TRBV30 and TRBJ1-1, with 11 bases identical to TRBD1. Losses at the gene ends were 8 bases for V and 5 bases for J; bases not matched to a gene: 7. This CDR3 spans 13 amino acids. Germline assignment: CDR1 GTSNPN and CDR2 SVGIG (reference sequence). DNA of the CDR3: TGTGCCGCTACCGGGACAGGGGGTACTGAAGCTTTCTTT. Its protein is CAATGTGGTEAFF.

V usage is TRBV3-1 (or the pseudogene TRBV3-2) and J usage is TRBJ1-5, with D unresolved. The CDR3 covers 16 residues. In germline, CDR1 is LGHDT, CDR2 YNNKEL (reference sequence). Trimming cost V 0 bases and J 1 base, with 10 bases left between them. The CDR3 bases are TGTGCCAGCAGCCAAGATTCCCGAGGAAGCAATCAGCCCCAGCATTTT. Protein product: CASSQDSRGSNQPQHF.

There are a few counts of this clone. The chain uses TRBV11-1 and TRBJ2-7; TRBD1 matches 8 bases. Germline V lookup: CDR1 SGHAT, CDR2 FQDESV (reference sequence). The V and J ends lost 7 bases and 0 bases, in that order; junction bases with no gene match: 11. This CDR3 has 16 residues. The CDR3 spells CASKSGQGVNSYEQYF. The DNA of the CDR3 is TGTGCCAGCAAATCCGGACAGGGAGTCAACTCCTACGAGCAGTACTTC.

The rearrangement links TRBV11-3 to TRBJ1-1, with D possibly matching TRBD1 (6 bases). Looked up from germline, CDR1 is SGHNT and CDR2 is YENEEA. CDR3 length: 15 residues. V was shortened by 0 bases and J by 7 bases, with 15 bases between the two germline ends. The CDR3 loop reads CASSLDTGRLDEAFF. The CDR3 region has the DNA TGTGCCAGCAGCTTAGATACAGGGCGACTTGATGAAGCTTTCTTT.

The V gene is TRBV1, the J gene TRBJ2-1; no check of the table's D call, TRBD2, against the DNA was made. TRBV1 is a listed pseudogene. The CDR3 runs to 13 residues. The CDR3 region has the DNA TGCACCAGCAGGGGGATAGCGGGCAATGAGCAGTTCTTC. It specifies CTSRGIAGNEQFF.